The rows below give T cell receptor beta chains drawn from one sample of a study of blood T cell repertoires in COVID-19. Here immunoSEQ multiplex PCR was the method, and the copy in TCRdb shows in-frame clones only, minus some. Of about 160,000 clones listed, roughly 80% are singletons. The sequencing input was PBMCs or T cells enriched from blood (not recorded which). The origin of the receptors is a woman aged 35 to 49 with acute COVID-19. Each CDR3 is given with its conserved first and last residue. D genes are given only for firm matches. The size entry is marked missing in some rows and otherwise reads once, few, many or a size class.

clone size | J gene | D gene | V gene | CDR3 DNA | CDR3 protein
. | TRBJ1-1 | TRBD1 | TRBV19 | TGTGCCAGTAGTATGGGACAGGGAAGGGGATACGCTTTCTTT | CASSMGQGRGYAFF
. | TRBJ2-1 | TRBD1 | TRBV25-1 | TGTGCCAGCAGTGCAGGGGGCGGTTACAATGAGCAGTTCTTC | CASSAGGGYNEQFF
. | TRBJ2-7 | . | TRBV12-2 | TGTGCAAGTCGCTTGGCGGGAGGGTACTTC | CASRLAGGYF
. | TRBJ2-1 | . | TRBV11-2 | TGTGCCAGCAGCTTAGAGTCAACAGCTTACCATGAGCAGTTCTTC | CASSLESTAYHEQFF
. | TRBJ1-1 | TRBD1 | TRBV5-4 | TGTGCCAGCAGCCCGACGACAGGGGGGGCCGGCGGTGCGACTGAAGCTTTCTTT | CASSPTTGGAGGATEAFF
few | TRBJ1-6 | . | TRBV19 | TGTGCCAGCAGACAGGAATTTAATTCACCCCTCCACTTT | CASRQEFNSPLHF
once | TRBJ1-6 | . | TRBV5-4 | TGTGCCAGCAGCTTGGGTGGAGGGAGAACGGATTCACCCCTCCACTTT | CASSLGGGRTDSPLHF
. | TRBJ1-1 | TRBD1 | TRBV2 | TGTGCCACAAAGTCCGACAGGGCGACTGAAGCTTTCTTT | CATKSDRATEAFF
. | TRBJ2-3 | . | TRBV14 | TGTGCCAGCAGCTCGATAGGGGCAGATACGCAGTATTTT | CASSSIGADTQYF
. | TRBJ2-2 | TRBD2 | TRBV9 | TGTGCCAGCAGTCCAAGCGGGACTAGCGCCCTCGGGGAGCTGTTTTTT | CASSPSGTSALGELFF
. | TRBJ1-1 | . | TRBV30 | TGTGCCTCAAGAGTGATCCCACAGAACGCTGAAGCTTTCTTT | CASRVIPQNAEAFF
many | TRBJ2-7 | TRBD1 | TRBV2 | TGTGCCAGCAGTCCCAACAGGGGAAACGAGCAGTACTTC | CASSPNRGNEQYF
. | TRBJ2-1 | TRBD2 | TRBV5-1 | TGCGCCAGCAGCGGGGGAGCGGGAGGGCCGAGCAATGAGCAGTTCTTC | CASSGGAGGPSNEQFF
. | TRBJ2-7 | TRBD2 | TRBV7-9 | TGTGCCAGCAGCTTAGGTCCGTCTTCCCCCCTACTTTCGGGGGGCTTC | CASSLGPSSPLLSGGF
few | TRBJ1-1 | . | TRBV18 | TGTGCCAGCTCGCCCCAGGAGGACACTGAAGCTTTCTTT | CASSPQEDTEAFF
. | TRBJ2-1 | . | TRBV7-6 | TGTGCCAGCAGCTTTCATCCAGGCAATGAGCAGTTCTTC | CASSFHPGNEQFF
. | TRBJ1-1 | . | TRBV9 | TGTGCCAGCTCCAGGGTGGGGTCTGAAGCTTTCTTT | CASSRVGSEAFF
. | TRBJ2-3 | TRBD1 | TRBV29-1 | TGCAGCGTTGACTGGGGACAGGGTATTGCGCAGTATTTT | CSVDWGQGIAQYF
. | TRBJ2-5 | TRBD2 | TRBV5-4 | TGTGCCAGCAGTTTGGGACTAGCGCAAGAGACCCAGTACTTC | CASSLGLAQETQYF
once | TRBJ2-1 | TRBD2 | TRBV11-3 | TGTGCCAGCAGCCCCCCCACTAGCGGGAACTACTACTACTACAATGAGCAGTTCTTC | CASSPPTSGNYYYYNEQFF
once | TRBJ1-1 | . | TRBV18 | TGTGCCAGCTCACCTACGACACCGAACACTGAAGCTTTCTTT | CASSPTTPNTEAFF
. | TRBJ2-5 | . | TRBV7-7 | TGTGCTAGCAGCCCAACCTACCTAGTCGGCGGCGGGGAGACCCAGTACTTC | CASSPTYLVGGGETQYF
. | TRBJ2-5 | TRBD2 | TRBV7-2 | TGTGCCAGCAGCTTAGTAGCGGGAGAAGAGACCCAGTACTTC | CASSLVAGEETQYF
. | TRBJ2-7 | . | TRBV7-9 | TGTGCCAGCAGCTTGGGCACCTACGAGCAGTACTTC | CASSLGTYEQYF
. | TRBJ1-2 | . | TRBV12-3/TRBV12-4 | TGTGCCAGTGGGTTGGGAGGCTATGGCTACACCTTC | CASGLGGYGYTF
once | TRBJ1-2 | TRBD1 | TRBV5-1 | TGCGCCAGCAGCTACGCAGGGACCAGGGGGGCCGGTGGCTACACCTTC | CASSYAGTRGAGGYTF
. | TRBJ2-3 | . | TRBV18 | TGTGCCAGCTCACTCCTGACAGATACGCAGTATTTT | CASSLLTDTQYF
. | TRBJ2-1 | . | TRBV10-3 | TGTGCCATCAGTCTTCAGGCAGGCTCCTACAATGAGCAGTTCTTC | CAISLQAGSYNEQFF
. | TRBJ1-5 | TRBD1 | TRBV19 | TGTGCCAGTAGTACGCTGTGGGACAGACCTAATCAGCCCCAGCATTTT | CASSTLWDRPNQPQHF
. | TRBJ1-6 | TRBD1 | TRBV9 | TGTGCCAGCAGCGCAGGGAGGACAGGGATTAATTCACCCCTCCACTTT | CASSAGRTGINSPLHF
few | TRBJ1-1 | TRBD1 | TRBV2 | TGTGCCAGGTCTCCGGGACAGACCACTGAAGCTTTCTTT | CARSPGQTTEAFF
. | TRBJ2-1 | TRBD1 | TRBV11-2 | TGTGCCAGCAGCTCGACGCCGACAGGGTTGTCCTACAATGAGCAGTTCTTC | CASSSTPTGLSYNEQFF
. | TRBJ2-7 | TRBD2 | TRBV6-5 | TGTGCCAGCAGTTACTCGCGGGAGGGCCGCTACGAGCAGTACTTC | CASSYSREGRYEQYF
. | TRBJ1-6 | . | TRBV4-2 | TGTGCCAGCAGCCAAGAGGGCCAGGACTATTCACCCCTCCACTTT | CASSQEGQDYSPLHF
. | TRBJ1-2 | TRBD1 | TRBV7-2 | TGTGCCAGCAGCCCGGGACAGGGGTACCAGTACACCTTC | CASSPGQGYQYTF
. | TRBJ1-1 | . | TRBV3-1/TRBV3-2 | TGTGCCAGCACTTCCCGACACGAAGCTTTCTTT | CASTSRHEAFF
. | TRBJ1-1 | . | TRBV7-9 | TGTGCCAGCAGCTTAATGGGGGCCACTGAAGCTTTCTTT | CASSLMGATEAFF